This entry lists 3 T cell receptor beta chains sequenced from one sample in a study of cytomegalovirus exposure and HLA in healthy donors. PCR involved 60 Vbeta and 13 Jbeta primers. TCRdb keeps only in-frame clones here, not all; method: immunoSEQ multiplex PCR. The sample contains roughly 120,000 clones, roughly 68% of which appear only once. What was sequenced was PBMCs. The receptor set was obtained from a woman aged 45-60 years in good health and CMV-seropositive.

The chain is built from TRBV15 and TRBJ2-1; 11 bases are a match to TRBD2. Germline V CDR1 and CDR2: LNHNV, YYDKDF (reference sequence). Trimming removed 0 bases from V and 5 bases from J; junction bases left unmatched: 6. This CDR3 has 17 amino acids. CDR3: CATSRDRGLAGDNEQFF. For the CDR3, the DNA is TGTGCCACCAGCAGAGATAGAGGACTAGCGGGTGACAATGAGCAGTTCTTC.

The V gene is TRBV28, the J gene TRBJ1-6; weak D call: TRBD1 (5 bases). Germline CDR1 MDHEN, CDR2 SYDVKM. The CDR3 runs 19 residues. Trimming took 1 base from V and 5 from J, leaving 21 bases between them. The CDR3 bases are TGTGCCAGCAGTTTATTTTCCGGGGCGGGGGGTTACAATAATTCACCCCTCCACTTT. Translation: CASSLFSGAGGYNNSPLHF.

This chain uses TRBV4-2 with TRBJ2-1; no clear D. The V end lost 0 bases, the J end lost 4 bases, and 7 bases lay between the germline ends. The CDR3 loop spans 14 amino acids. Germline loops: CDR1 LGHNA, CDR2 YNFKEQ. CDR3 in amino acids: CASSQEATYNEQFF. In DNA form, the CDR3 reads TGTGCCAGCAGCCAAGAGGCCACGTACAATGAGCAGTTCTTC.